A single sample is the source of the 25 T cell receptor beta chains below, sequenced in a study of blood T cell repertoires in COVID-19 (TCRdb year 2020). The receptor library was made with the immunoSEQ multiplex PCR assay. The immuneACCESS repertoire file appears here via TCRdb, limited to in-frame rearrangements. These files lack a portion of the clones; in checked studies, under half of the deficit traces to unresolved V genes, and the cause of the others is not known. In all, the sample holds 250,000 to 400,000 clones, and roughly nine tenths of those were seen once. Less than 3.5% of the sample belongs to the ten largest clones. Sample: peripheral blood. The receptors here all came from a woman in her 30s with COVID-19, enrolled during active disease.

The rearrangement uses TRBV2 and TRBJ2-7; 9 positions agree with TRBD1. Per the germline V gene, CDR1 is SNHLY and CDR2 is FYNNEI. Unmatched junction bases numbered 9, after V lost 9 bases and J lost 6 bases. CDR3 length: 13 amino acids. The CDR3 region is CASRDRANSEQYF. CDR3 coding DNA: TGTGCCAGTCGGGACAGGGCAAATTCCGAGCAGTACTTC.

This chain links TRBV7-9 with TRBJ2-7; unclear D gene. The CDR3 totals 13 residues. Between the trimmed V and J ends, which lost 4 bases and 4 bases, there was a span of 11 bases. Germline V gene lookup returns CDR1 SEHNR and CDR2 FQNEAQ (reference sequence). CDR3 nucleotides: TGTGCCAGCAGCTCCTCTGGGCAGTACGAGCAGTACTTC. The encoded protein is CASSSSGQYEQYF.

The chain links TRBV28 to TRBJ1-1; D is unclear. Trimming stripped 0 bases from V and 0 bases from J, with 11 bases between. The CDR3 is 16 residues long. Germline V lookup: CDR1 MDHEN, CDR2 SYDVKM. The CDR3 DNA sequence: TGTGCCAGCAGTTTATGGTTGACTGGCATGAACACTGAAGCTTTCTTT. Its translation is CASSLWLTGMNTEAFF.

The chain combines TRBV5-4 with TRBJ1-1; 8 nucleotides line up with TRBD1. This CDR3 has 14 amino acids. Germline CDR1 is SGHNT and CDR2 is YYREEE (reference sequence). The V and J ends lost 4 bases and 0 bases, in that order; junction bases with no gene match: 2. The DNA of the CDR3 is TGTGCCAGCAGCCAGACAGGGGTGAACACTGAAGCTTTCTTT. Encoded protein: CASSQTGVNTEAFF.

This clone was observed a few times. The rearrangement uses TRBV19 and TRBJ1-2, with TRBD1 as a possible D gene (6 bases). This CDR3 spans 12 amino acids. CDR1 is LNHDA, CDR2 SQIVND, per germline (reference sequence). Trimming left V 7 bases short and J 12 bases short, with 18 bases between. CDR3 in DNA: TGTGCCAGTATTCGCGGGGGGGACAACCACACCTTC. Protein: CASIRGGDNHTF.

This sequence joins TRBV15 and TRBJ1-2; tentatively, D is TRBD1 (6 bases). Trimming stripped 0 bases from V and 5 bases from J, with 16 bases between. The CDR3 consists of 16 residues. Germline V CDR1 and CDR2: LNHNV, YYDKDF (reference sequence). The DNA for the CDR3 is TGTGCCACCAGCAGAGATCCCAGGACAGCCCCTTATGGCTACACCTTC. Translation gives CATSRDPRTAPYGYTF.

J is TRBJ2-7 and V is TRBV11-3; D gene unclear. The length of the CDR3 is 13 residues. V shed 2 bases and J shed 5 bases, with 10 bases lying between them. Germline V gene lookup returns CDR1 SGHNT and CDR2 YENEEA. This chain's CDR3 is CASSLTIGHEQYF. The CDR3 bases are TGTGCCAGCAGCTTAACCATCGGTCACGAGCAGTACTTC.

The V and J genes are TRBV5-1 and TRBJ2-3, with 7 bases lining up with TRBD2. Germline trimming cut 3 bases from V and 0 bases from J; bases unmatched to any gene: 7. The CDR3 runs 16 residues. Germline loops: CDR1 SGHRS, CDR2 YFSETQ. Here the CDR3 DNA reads TGCGCCAGCAGCTCCCTAGCGGTTGTTAGCACAGATACGCAGTATTTT. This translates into CASSSLAVVSTDTQYF. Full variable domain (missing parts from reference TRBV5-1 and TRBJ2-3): KAGVTQTPRYLIKTRGQQVTLSCSPISGHRSVSWYQQTPGQGLQFLFEYFSETQRNKGNFPGRFSGRQFSNSRSEMNVSTLELGDSALYLCASSSLAVVSTDTQYFGPGTRLTVL.

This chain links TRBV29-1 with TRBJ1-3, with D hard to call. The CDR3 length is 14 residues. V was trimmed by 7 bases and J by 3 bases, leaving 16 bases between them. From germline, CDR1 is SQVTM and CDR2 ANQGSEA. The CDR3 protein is CSAQLMAGGNTIYF. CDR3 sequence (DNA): TGCAGCGCCCAATTGATGGCAGGTGGAAACACCATATATTTT.

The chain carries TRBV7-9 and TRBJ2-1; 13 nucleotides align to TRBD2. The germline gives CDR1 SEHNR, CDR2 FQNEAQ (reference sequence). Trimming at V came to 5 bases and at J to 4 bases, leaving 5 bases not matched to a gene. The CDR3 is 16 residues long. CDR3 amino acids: CASSVGTSGNYNEQFF. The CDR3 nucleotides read TGTGCCAGCAGCGTAGGGACTAGCGGGAATTACAATGAGCAGTTCTTC.

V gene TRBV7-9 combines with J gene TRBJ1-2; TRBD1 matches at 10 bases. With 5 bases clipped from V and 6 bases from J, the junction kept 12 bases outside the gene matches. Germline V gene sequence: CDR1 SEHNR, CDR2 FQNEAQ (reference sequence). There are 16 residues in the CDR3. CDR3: CASSPRTGGDIHGYTF. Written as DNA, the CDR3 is TGTGCCAGCAGCCCTCGGACAGGGGGTGACATCCATGGCTACACCTTC.

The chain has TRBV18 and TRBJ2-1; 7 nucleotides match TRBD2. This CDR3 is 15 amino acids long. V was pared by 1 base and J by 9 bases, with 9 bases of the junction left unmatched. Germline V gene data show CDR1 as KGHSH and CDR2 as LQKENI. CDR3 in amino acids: CASSPLAGEWGEQFF. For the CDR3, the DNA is TGTGCCAGCTCACCACTGGCGGGAGAATGGGGTGAGCAGTTCTTC.

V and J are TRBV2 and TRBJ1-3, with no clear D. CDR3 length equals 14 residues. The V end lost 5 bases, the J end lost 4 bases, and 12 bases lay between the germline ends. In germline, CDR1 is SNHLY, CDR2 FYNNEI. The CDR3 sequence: CASSNEAEGNTIYF. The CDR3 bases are TGTGCCAGCAGTAACGAGGCAGAAGGAAACACCATATATTTT.

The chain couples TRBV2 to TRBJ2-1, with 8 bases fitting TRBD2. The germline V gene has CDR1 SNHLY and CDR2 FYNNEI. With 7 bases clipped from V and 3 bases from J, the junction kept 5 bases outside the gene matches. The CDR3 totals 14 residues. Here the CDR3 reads CASKGGRIYNEQFF. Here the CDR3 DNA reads TGTGCCAGCAAGGGCGGGAGGATCTACAATGAGCAGTTCTTC. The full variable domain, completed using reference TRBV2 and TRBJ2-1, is EPEVTQTPSHQVTQMGQEVILRCVPISNHLYFYWYRQILGQKVEFLVSFYNNEISEKSEIFDDQFSVERPDGSNFTLKIRSTKLEDSAMYFCASKGGRIYNEQFFGPGTRLTVL.

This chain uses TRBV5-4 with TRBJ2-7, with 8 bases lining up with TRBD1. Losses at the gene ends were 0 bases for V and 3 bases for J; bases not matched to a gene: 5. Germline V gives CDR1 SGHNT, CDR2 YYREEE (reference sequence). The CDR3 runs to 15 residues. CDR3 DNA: TGTGCCAGCAGCTTGGCCGGGACAGGAGGCTACGAGCAGTACTTC. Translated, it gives CASSLAGTGGYEQYF.

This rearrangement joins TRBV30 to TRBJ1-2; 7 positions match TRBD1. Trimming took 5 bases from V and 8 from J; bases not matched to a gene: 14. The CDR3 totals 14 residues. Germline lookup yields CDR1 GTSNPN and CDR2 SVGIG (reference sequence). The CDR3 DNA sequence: TGTGCCTGGGGGGTTGGGACAGACCAGATCGGCTACACCTTC. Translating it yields CAWGVGTDQIGYTF.

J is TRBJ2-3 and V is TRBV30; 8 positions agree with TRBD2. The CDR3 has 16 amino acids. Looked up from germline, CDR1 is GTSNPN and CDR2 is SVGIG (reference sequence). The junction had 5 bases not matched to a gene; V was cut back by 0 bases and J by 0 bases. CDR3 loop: CAWSVRLAKSTDTQYF. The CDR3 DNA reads TGTGCCTGGAGTGTACGACTAGCGAAGAGCACAGATACGCAGTATTTT. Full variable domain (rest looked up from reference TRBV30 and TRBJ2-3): SQTIHQWPATLVQPVGSPLSLECTVEGTSNPNLYWYRQAAGRGLQLLFYSVGIGQISSEVPQNLSASRPQDRQFILSSKKLLLSDSGFYLCAWSVRLAKSTDTQYFGPGTRLTVL.

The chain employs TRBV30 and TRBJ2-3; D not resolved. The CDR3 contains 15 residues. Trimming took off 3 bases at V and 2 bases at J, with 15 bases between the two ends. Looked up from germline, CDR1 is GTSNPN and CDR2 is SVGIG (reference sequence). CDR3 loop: CAWSGSSTVTDTQYF. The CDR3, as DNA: TGTGCCTGGAGCGGGTCTTCCACGGTCACAGATACGCAGTATTTT.

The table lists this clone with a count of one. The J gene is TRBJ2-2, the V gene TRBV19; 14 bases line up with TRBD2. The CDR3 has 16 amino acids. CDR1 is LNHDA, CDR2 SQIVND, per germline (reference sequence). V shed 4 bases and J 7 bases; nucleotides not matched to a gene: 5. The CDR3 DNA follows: TGTGCCAGTAGTAAGGGGACTAGCGGGAGTCACGGGGAGCTGTTTTTT. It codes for CASSKGTSGSHGELFF.

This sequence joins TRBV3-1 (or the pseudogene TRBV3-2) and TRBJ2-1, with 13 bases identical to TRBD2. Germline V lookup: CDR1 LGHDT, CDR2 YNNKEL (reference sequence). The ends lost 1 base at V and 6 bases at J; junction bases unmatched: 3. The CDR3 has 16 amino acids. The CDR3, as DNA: TGTGCCAGCAGCCAAGTTGGACTAGCGGGAGCCAATGAGCAGTTCTTC. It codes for CASSQVGLAGANEQFF.

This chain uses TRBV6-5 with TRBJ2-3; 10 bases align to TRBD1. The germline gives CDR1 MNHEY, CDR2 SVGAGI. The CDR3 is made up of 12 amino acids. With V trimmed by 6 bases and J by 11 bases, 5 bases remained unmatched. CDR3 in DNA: TGTGCCAGCAGCCAGGGGGACAGGGGGCAGTATTTT. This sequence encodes CASSQGDRGQYF.

The CDR3 DNA reads TGTGCCAGCAGCCCTCCGGGACAGGGAAGAGGGAATGAGCAGTTCTTC. This sequence encodes CASSPPGQGRGNEQFF. The rearrangement uses TRBV7-3 and TRBJ2-1; TRBD1 matches at 9 bases. Trimming took 5 bases from V and 7 from J; bases not matched to a gene: 12. The CDR3 runs to 16 residues. Germline V gives CDR1 SGHTA, CDR2 FQGTGA.

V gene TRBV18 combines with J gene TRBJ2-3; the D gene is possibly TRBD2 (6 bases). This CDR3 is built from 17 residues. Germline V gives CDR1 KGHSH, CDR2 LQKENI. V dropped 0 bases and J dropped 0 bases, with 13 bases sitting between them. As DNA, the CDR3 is TGTGCCAGCTCACCACCGTCGGGGGACCACAGCACAGATACGCAGTATTTT. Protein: CASSPPSGDHSTDTQYF.

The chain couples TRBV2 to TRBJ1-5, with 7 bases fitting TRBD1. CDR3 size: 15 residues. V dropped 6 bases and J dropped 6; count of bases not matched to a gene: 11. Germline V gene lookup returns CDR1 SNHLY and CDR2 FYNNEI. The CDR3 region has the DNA TGTGCCAGCAGACAGGACAGGACCGGGGGTCAGCCCCAGCATTTT. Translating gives CASRQDRTGGQPQHF.

Here the CDR3 DNA reads TGTGCCAGCAGCGTCGGACAGGGGTTCCTCTCGAACACTGAAGCTTTCTTT. This codes for CASSVGQGFLSNTEAFF. The chain recombines TRBV5-4 with TRBJ1-1; 9 bases are shared with TRBD1. Germline CDR1 reads SGHNT; CDR2 reads YYREEE (reference sequence). The CDR3 runs 17 residues. Trimming took 4 bases from V and 1 from J; bases not matched to a gene: 11.